This T cell receptor beta chain was sequenced during a study of vaccination effects on CD4 cells after COVID-19. Trimming removed 8 bases from V and 0 bases from J, with 10 bases in between. There are 13 residues in the CDR3. CDR1 and CDR2 (germline): SGHDN, FVKESK. About this clone itself: Its specificity is unknown.

Regarding the study as a whole: Post-vaccine spike-reactive clones in convalescents were mainly new vaccine-induced clones.

Sequencing was performed with immunoSEQ multiplex PCR; in TCRdb, only in-frame clones are kept and a portion is missing. This table has 40,000 to 55,000 clones, around 70% appearing once. After less than 11 days in culture, the CD4+ T cells were isolated. The chain links TRBV14 to TRBJ1-1; D perhaps matches TRBD1 (6 bases). The sample consisted of CD4+ T cells from PBMCs cultured without peptide, taken before COVID-19 vaccination. This sequence was found in a human donor who had a prior SARS-CoV-2 infection. The DNA for the CDR3 is TGTGCCAGCGGGGGCAGTATGAACACTGAAGCTTTCTTT. The encoded protein is CASGGSMNTEAFF. Variable domain in full (rest from reference TRBV14 and TRBJ1-1): EAGVTQFPSHSVIEKGQTVTLRCDPISGHDNLYWYRRVMGKEIKFLLHFVKESKQDESGMPNNRFLAERTGGTYSTLKVQPAELEDSGVYFCASGGSMNTEAFFGQGTRLTVV.